This T cell receptor beta chain was captured in a study of early T cells in non-severe SARS-CoV-2 infection. On the study more broadly: Sequenced bulk RNA came from whole blood that was unsorted, and chains were unpaired.

The TCR library protocol attached unique molecular identifiers to the individual cDNA molecules. TCRdb called the 5' RACE reads again in MiXCR, with one record for every CDR3 protein. The profile covers 48,000 or so distinct CDR3 sequences, with around 6.5% appearing a single time and under 8% taken by the ten largest. This clonotype was seen ten or more times. Its antigen remains unidentified. This CDR3 comprises 12 residues. V gave up 8 bases and J gave up 4 bases, with 12 bases separating them. CDR1 and CDR2 from the germline V gene are MNHNS and SASEGT. Findings of the study overall: There was a bias toward anti-spike CD8 responses in VDJdb matching, which missed private and CD4 specificities.

The origin of this receptor is an adult who was a healthcare worker with PCR-confirmed SARS-CoV-2 infection or an uninfected control (not recorded which). The chain combines TRBV6-1 with TRBJ2-7; the D is unclear. Sequences were derived from whole blood, sampled at baseline. CDR3 sequence (DNA): TGTGCCAGCCATCGACAATCGTACGAGCAGTACTTC. Amino acids: CASHRQSYEQYF.